The 26 T cell receptor beta chains below come from one sample, sequenced in a study of shared clonotypes between healthy human individuals. Positive CCR7 selection of CD45RO-negative cells yielded the naive CD8 cells, and terminally differentiated effector memory CD45RA+ cells were excluded. The repertoire was sequenced with immunoSEQ multiplex PCR; TCRdb's copy has only in-frame clones and lacks some. The sample lists hundreds of thousands of clones, almost 95% seen once, with approximately 25% in the top ten. Sequenced sample: naive CD8+ T cells sorted from blood. The origin of the receptors is a man in his thirties or forties in good health.

CDR3 protein: CASSYNLDEQFF. CDR3 in DNA: TGTGCCAGCAGTTACAATCTAGATGAGCAGTTCTTC. This chain joins TRBV6-5 and TRBJ2-1, with D uncertain. CDR1 MNHEY and CDR2 SVGAGI come from the germline V gene. Trimming took 2 bases from V and 8 from J, leaving 7 bases between them. The CDR3 loop spans 12 amino acids.

A remark on this clone: The junction departs from the called germline gene at one end, perhaps through a read error. The V call is TRBV7-7, the J call TRBJ2-2; 9 bases map to TRBD1. The CDR3 spans 15 residues. CDR1 SSHAT and CDR2 FNYEAQ come from the germline V gene (reference sequence). CDR3 DNA: TGTGCTAGCAGAGCCGGGACAGGGATGACCGGGGAGCTGTTTTTT. Protein product: CASRAGTGMTGELFF. The variable domain in full, with the rest retrieved from reference TRBV7-7 and TRBJ2-2, is GAGVSQSPRYKVTKRGQDVTLRCDPISSHATLYWYQQALGQGPEFLTYFNYEAQPDKSGLPSDRFSAERPEGSISTLTIQRTEQRDSAMYRCASRAGTGMTGELFFGEGSRLTVL.

This clone was picked up a small number of times. The V and J genes are TRBV6-5 and TRBJ2-1, with 11 bases that match TRBD2. This CDR3 comprises 14 residues. CDR1 MNHEY and CDR2 SVGAGI come from the germline V gene. After removal of 0 bases from V and 16 bases from J, the junction contained 8 bases not matched to a gene. CDR3 loop: CASSYSSGRAPIFF. In DNA form, the CDR3 reads TGTGCCAGCAGTTACTCTAGCGGGAGGGCCCCTATCTTCTTC.

The chain recombines TRBV19 with TRBJ2-7; perhaps TRBD1 as D (6 bases). The CDR3 has 14 amino acids. Between the trimmed V and J ends, which lost 3 bases and 2 bases, there was a span of 11 bases. CDR1 is LNHDA and CDR2 is SQIVND in the germline V gene (reference sequence). CDR3 sequence: CASSIHRDAYEQYF. CDR3 coding DNA: TGTGCCAGTAGTATCCACAGGGACGCCTACGAGCAGTACTTC.

This chain links TRBV28 with TRBJ2-7, with TRBD1 matching over 8 bases. The V gene's germline CDR1 is MDHEN and CDR2 SYDVKM. The CDR3 loop spans 11 amino acids. Trimming cost V 1 base and J 11 bases; bases outside gene matches: 1. This CDR3 reads CASSLSGQEYF. CDR3 sequence (DNA): TGTGCCAGCAGTTTATCGGGACAGGAGTACTTC.

The V gene is TRBV29-1, the J gene TRBJ1-5, with no clear D. CDR3 size: 13 residues. Germline loops: CDR1 SQVTM, CDR2 ANQGSEA. Trimming removed 7 bases at V and 6 bases at J, with 16 bases between. The CDR3 is CSATTSYGQPQHF. The DNA of the CDR3 is TGCAGCGCCACGACGTCGTACGGTCAGCCCCAGCATTTT. The complete variable domain, with remaining parts taken from reference TRBV29-1 and TRBJ1-5, reads SAVISQKPSRDICQRGTSLTIQCQVDSQVTMMFWYRQQPGQSLTLIATANQGSEATYESGFVIDKFPISRPNLTFSTLTVSNMSPEDSSIYLCSATTSYGQPQHFGDGTRLSIL.

V and J are TRBV7-9 and TRBJ2-3; 9 bases agree with TRBD2. The CDR3 sequence is 15 residues long. Germline lookup yields CDR1 SEHNR and CDR2 FQNEAQ (reference sequence). V was clipped by 2 bases and J by 6 bases; unmatched bases: 6. The CDR3 reads CASSLRASGKDTQYF. In DNA, the CDR3 is TGTGCCAGCAGCTTAAGGGCTAGCGGGAAGGATACGCAGTATTTT.

The chain couples TRBV19 to TRBJ2-7; 7 bases fit TRBD1. The junction had 2 bases not matched to a gene; V was cut back by 3 bases and J by 6 bases. The CDR3 extends over 12 amino acids. CDR1 LNHDA and CDR2 SQIVND come from the germline V gene (reference sequence). The CDR3 loop is CASSISGGEQYF. The CDR3 region has the DNA TGTGCCAGTAGTATCTCAGGGGGCGAGCAGTACTTC.

The chain couples TRBV7-2 to TRBJ2-7; the D call may be TRBD1 or TRBD2 (5 bases each). V lost 5 bases to trimming and J lost 3 bases, with 11 bases between them. Looked up from germline, CDR1 is SGHTA and CDR2 is FQGNSA. The CDR3 is 13 amino acids. This CDR3 reads CASSPGPRYEQYF. CDR3 DNA: TGTGCCAGCAGCCCGGGACCCCGCTACGAGCAGTACTTC.

CDR3 sequence: CASSGWGLGVNRPNEQFF. DNA for the CDR3: TGTGCCAGCAGTGGATGGGGCCTTGGAGTCAATCGGCCCAATGAGCAGTTCTTC. The J gene is TRBJ2-1, the V gene TRBV2; weak D call: TRBD1 (5 bases). Trimming shortened V by 4 bases and J by 6 bases, and 25 bases separated the two germline ends. Germline V lookup: CDR1 SNHLY, CDR2 FYNNEI. CDR3 length: 18 amino acids.

The V gene is TRBV18, the J gene TRBJ1-1; perhaps TRBD1 as D (5 bases). The CDR3 loop spans 12 amino acids. Germline values: CDR1 KGHSH, CDR2 LQKENI. With 6 bases removed from V and 1 base from J, the gap between germline ends came to 6 bases. The CDR3 region is CASSGGNTEAFF. CDR3 nucleotide sequence: TGTGCCAGCTCGGGGGGGAACACTGAAGCTTTCTTT.

The chain employs TRBV27 and TRBJ2-1, with 8 positions matching TRBD1. Germline lookup yields CDR1 MNHEY and CDR2 SMNVEV (reference sequence). V dropped 5 bases and J dropped 1; count of bases not matched to a gene: 10. The CDR3 loop spans 17 amino acids. The CDR3 region is CASSGRDRGGSYNEQFF. The CDR3 nucleotides are TGTGCCAGCAGTGGGCGAGACAGGGGCGGGTCCTACAATGAGCAGTTCTTC.

This clone was observed a single time. CDR3 loop: CASSLTRLSGYTF. The CDR3, as DNA: TGTGCCAGCAGTTTGACCCGACTTTCTGGCTACACCTTC. J is TRBJ1-2 and V is TRBV27, with D uncertain. V dropped 3 bases and J dropped 7 bases, with 12 bases sitting between them. Germline V gene sequence: CDR1 MNHEY, CDR2 SMNVEV (reference sequence). CDR3 length: 13 residues.

The rearrangement links TRBV7-9 to TRBJ2-3, with D maybe TRBD1 (7 bases). The CDR3 is 17 residues long. V was clipped by 7 bases and J by 4 bases, with 24 bases between them. The germline V gene has CDR1 SEHNR and CDR2 FQNEAQ (reference sequence). CDR3 protein: CASIGGTAERRADTQYF. The CDR3 coding sequence is TGTGCCAGCATAGGGGGGACAGCTGAGAGGCGCGCAGATACGCAGTATTTT.

The V and J genes are TRBV7-8 and TRBJ2-7; 9 bases match TRBD1. This CDR3 comprises 17 residues. V was pared by 2 bases and J by 1 base, with 9 bases of the junction left unmatched. In germline, CDR1 is SGHVS, CDR2 FQNEAQ. CDR3 in amino acids: CASSLRIRDRASYEQYF. CDR3 in DNA: TGTGCCAGCAGCTTACGCATCCGGGACAGGGCGTCCTACGAGCAGTACTTC.

The V and J genes are TRBV18 and TRBJ1-5, with 8 bases lining up with TRBD1. With 3 bases clipped from V and 5 bases from J, the junction kept 6 bases outside the gene matches. The germline V gene has CDR1 KGHSH and CDR2 LQKENI. This CDR3 has 15 amino acids. The CDR3 DNA is TGTGCCAGCTCACCTTCAGGGGGCGGCGATCAGCCCCAGCATTTT. Residues: CASSPSGGGDQPQHF.

The gene calls are TRBV6-5 and TRBJ1-3, with D possibly being TRBD1 (5 bases). CDR3 length: 16 amino acids. Trimming cost V 4 bases and J 4 bases, with 17 bases left between them. Germline lookup yields CDR1 MNHEY and CDR2 SVGAGI. CDR3 in DNA: TGTGCCAGCAGTTTGGGCCAGGGATTAAGAGGAAACACCATATATTTT. Protein sequence: CASSLGQGLRGNTIYF.

The V gene is TRBV4-1, the J gene TRBJ2-5, with TRBD2 matching over 7 bases. CDR1 and CDR2 from the germline V gene are MGHRA and YSYEKL. The CDR3 extends over 15 amino acids. Unmatched junction bases numbered 8, after V lost 2 bases and J lost 5 bases. The CDR3 here is CASSQRSGGRETQYF. CDR3 in DNA: TGCGCCAGCAGCCAACGATCGGGAGGTCGGGAGACCCAGTACTTC.

The chain has TRBV11-2 and TRBJ2-7; 9 bases align to TRBD1. This CDR3 has 16 amino acids. J was trimmed by 7 bases and V by 4 bases; bases with no gene match: 14. From germline, CDR1 is SGHAT and CDR2 FQNNGV. CDR3: CASSWGPGQGGFEQYF. CDR3 bases: TGTGCCAGCAGCTGGGGGCCGGGACAGGGAGGATTTGAGCAGTACTTC.

This chain joins TRBV11-2 and TRBJ2-7; a possible D gene is TRBD2 (6 bases). Trimming took 6 bases from V and 2 from J, leaving 11 bases between them. Looked up from germline, CDR1 is SGHAT and CDR2 is FQNNGV. The CDR3 consists of 13 residues. CDR3 sequence: CASSPGRTYEQYF. CDR3 DNA: TGTGCCAGCAGTCCCGGGAGAACCTACGAGCAGTACTTC. The complete variable domain, with remaining parts taken from reference TRBV11-2 and TRBJ2-7, reads EAGVAQSPRYKIIEKRQSVAFWCNPISGHATLYWYQQILGQGPKLLIQFQNNGVVDDSQLPKDRFSAERLKGVDSTLKIQPAKLEDSAVYLCASSPGRTYEQYFGPGTRLTVT.

The chain combines TRBV7-9 with TRBJ2-2, with 9 bases that match TRBD1. Germline V gene lookup returns CDR1 SEHNR and CDR2 FQNEAQ (reference sequence). Trimming took 5 bases from V and 5 from J; bases not matched to a gene: 6. The CDR3 sequence is 15 residues long. Here the CDR3 reads CASSPGQGRTGELFF. The CDR3 coding sequence is TGTGCCAGCAGCCCTGGACAGGGGAGAACCGGGGAGCTGTTTTTT.

The V call is TRBV7-3, the J call TRBJ2-5; D tentatively fits TRBD1 or TRBD2 (6 bases each). This CDR3 is built from 16 residues. The V gene's germline CDR1 is SGHTA and CDR2 FQGTGA. V lost 5 bases and J 2 bases, leaving 18 bases between the germline ends. CDR3 amino acids: CASSLGLGGPQETQYF. The CDR3 region has the DNA TGTGCCAGCAGCCTTGGACTGGGGGGCCCTCAAGAGACCCAGTACTTC.

This rearrangement joins TRBV15 to TRBJ2-1; no clear D gene. CDR3 size: 13 residues. The ends were cut back, 0 bases at V and 7 bases at J, with 7 bases in the middle. Germline-derived CDR1 and CDR2 are LNHNV and YYDKDF (reference sequence). CDR3 residues: CATSRDRVNEQFF. The CDR3 bases are TGTGCCACCAGCAGAGATCGCGTGAATGAGCAGTTCTTC.

The V call is TRBV30, the J call TRBJ2-7; TRBD2 agrees at 7 bases. The J segment lost 3 bases and the V segment lost 8 bases, leaving 13 bases of the junction unmatched. The CDR3 loop spans 14 amino acids. Germline lookup yields CDR1 GTSNPN and CDR2 SVGIG (reference sequence). The CDR3 here is CAGQGLADDYEQYF. CDR3 in DNA: TGTGCCGGTCAGGGTCTAGCGGACGACTACGAGCAGTACTTC.

V is TRBV6-5 and J is TRBJ1-2; 8 nucleotides match TRBD1. This CDR3 is built from 11 residues. Germline-derived CDR1 and CDR2 are MNHEY and SVGAGI. The V gene end was trimmed by 7 bases and the J gene end by 6 bases; junction bases not matched to a gene: 1. CDR3 nucleotide sequence: TGTGCCAGCATGACAGGGGATGGCTACACCTTC. It specifies CASMTGDGYTF.

This clone was seen just once. The chain has TRBV6-1 and TRBJ2-7; D is possibly TRBD2 (5 bases). In germline, CDR1 is MNHNS, CDR2 SASEGT. The CDR3 is 14 residues long. Trimming removed 5 bases at V and 5 bases at J, with 16 bases between. The CDR3 loop is CASSPSGFLHEQYF. In nucleotides, the CDR3 is TGTGCCAGCAGTCCCTCGGGGTTCCTGCACGAGCAGTACTTC.